In its sample, the clone carrying this T cell receptor beta chain ranks as medium-sized. No antigen is known for it. Gene names refer to mouse genes. The sequenced fragment ends 1 residue before the CDR3 boundary, so the rest is inferred from the germline J gene. Per the germline V gene, CDR1 is SGHSA and CDR2 is FRNQAP. Losses at the gene ends were 1 base for V and 7 bases for J; bases not matched to a gene: 2. CDR3 size: 14 residues. Time point given: mouse harvest day 7 after allogeneic transplant. Each mouse received 10^7 T-cell-depleted marrow cells plus 10^6 splenic CD5+ T cells by tail vein. The data were obtained in a study of tissue T cells after allogeneic stem cell transplantation. TCRdb keeps only in-frame clones here, not all; method: immunoSEQ multiplex PCR. The sample records around 10,000 clones, 30% to 40% being singletons. Study results and limitations: Anatomically similar tissues had similar TCR repertoires within each patient.

V is TRBV16 and J is TRBJ2-1; 9 nucleotides agree with TRBD2. The sequence came from a female BALB/c mouse given C57BL/6 T cells with graft-versus-host disease after an allogeneic hematopoietic cell transplant. Sequenced sample: skin. The CDR3 loop is CASSLVGGLAEQFF. The CDR3 bases that were read are TGTGCAAGCAGCTTAGTGGGGGGGCTCGCTGAGCAGTTC.